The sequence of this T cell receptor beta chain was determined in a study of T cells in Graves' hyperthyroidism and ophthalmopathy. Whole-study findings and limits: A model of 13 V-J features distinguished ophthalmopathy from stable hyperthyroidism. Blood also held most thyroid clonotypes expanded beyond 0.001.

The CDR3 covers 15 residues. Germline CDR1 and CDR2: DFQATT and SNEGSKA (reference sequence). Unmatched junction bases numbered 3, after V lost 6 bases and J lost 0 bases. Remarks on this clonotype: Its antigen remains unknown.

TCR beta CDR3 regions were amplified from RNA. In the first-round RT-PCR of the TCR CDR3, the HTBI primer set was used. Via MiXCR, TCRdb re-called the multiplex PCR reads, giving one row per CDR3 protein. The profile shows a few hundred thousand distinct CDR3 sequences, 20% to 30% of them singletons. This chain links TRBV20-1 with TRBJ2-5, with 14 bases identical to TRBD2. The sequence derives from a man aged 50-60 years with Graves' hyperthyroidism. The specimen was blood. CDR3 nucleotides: TGCAGTGCCCCGGGACTAGCGGGAGACCAAGAGACCCAGTACTTC. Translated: CSAPGLAGDQETQYF.